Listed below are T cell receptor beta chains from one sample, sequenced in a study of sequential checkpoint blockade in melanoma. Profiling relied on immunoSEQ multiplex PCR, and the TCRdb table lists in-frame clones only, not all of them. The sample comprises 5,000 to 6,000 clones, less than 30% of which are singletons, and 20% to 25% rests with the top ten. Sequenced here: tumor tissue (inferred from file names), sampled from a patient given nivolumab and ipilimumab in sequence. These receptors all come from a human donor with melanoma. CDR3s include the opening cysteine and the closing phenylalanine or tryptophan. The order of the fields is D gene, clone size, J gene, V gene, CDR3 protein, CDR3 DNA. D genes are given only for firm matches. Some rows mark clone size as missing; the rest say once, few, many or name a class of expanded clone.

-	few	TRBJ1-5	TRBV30	CAWSRQADQPQHF	TGTGCCTGGAGTCGACAGGCTGATCAGCCCCAGCATTTT
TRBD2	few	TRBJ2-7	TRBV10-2	CASSLAGSPYEQYF	TGCGCCAGCTCGCTAGCGGGGTCCCCCTACGAGCAGTACTTC
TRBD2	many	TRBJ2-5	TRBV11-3	CASSLRTSGSETQYF	TGTGCCAGCAGCTTGAGGACTAGCGGGAGTGAGACCCAGTACTTC
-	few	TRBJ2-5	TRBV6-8	CASSGNSQETQYF	TGTGCCAGCAGTGGTAACAGCCAAGAGACCCAGTACTTC
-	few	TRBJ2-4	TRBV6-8	CASSYGGLRAKNIQYF	TGTGCCAGCAGTTATGGGGGACTCAGAGCCAAAAACATTCAGTACTTC
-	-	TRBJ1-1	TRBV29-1	CSVTEGADTEAFF	TGCAGCGTAACGGAAGGGGCGGACACTGAAGCTTTCTTT
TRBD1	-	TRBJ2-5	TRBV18	CASSLTGMETQYF	TGTGCCAGCTCCTTGACAGGGATGGAGACCCAGTACTTC
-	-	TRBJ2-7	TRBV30	CAWSVQGEQYF	TGTGCCTGGAGTGTACAGGGCGAGCAGTACTTC
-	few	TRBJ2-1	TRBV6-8	CASIGSLRIYNEQFF	TGTGCCAGCATCGGGTCACTTAGGATTTACAATGAGCAGTTCTTC
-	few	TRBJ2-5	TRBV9	CASSVSPGGETQYF	TGTGCCAGCAGCGTATCGCCAGGGGGGGAGACCCAGTACTTC
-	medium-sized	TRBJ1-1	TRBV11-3	CASSFDVQGGYTEAFF	TGTGCCAGCAGCTTTGATGTACAGGGTGGATACACTGAAGCTTTCTTT
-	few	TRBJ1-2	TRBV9	CASSVETNYGYTF	TGTGCCAGCAGCGTAGAAACTAACTATGGCTACACCTTC
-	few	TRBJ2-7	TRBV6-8	CASNIDGRPYEQYF	TGTGCCAGCAATATAGACGGACGGCCCTACGAGCAGTACTTC
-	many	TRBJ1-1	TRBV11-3	CASRRLWREVGTEAFF	TGTGCCAGCAGGCGGCTCTGGAGGGAAGTGGGCACTGAAGCTTTCTTT
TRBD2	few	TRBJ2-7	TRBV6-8	CASRRSSGYYEQYF	TGTGCCAGCCGAAGGTCTAGCGGGTACTACGAGCAGTACTTC
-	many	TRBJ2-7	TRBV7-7	CASSLPGDTYEQYF	TGTGCCAGCAGCTTGCCGGGGGATACCTACGAGCAGTACTTC
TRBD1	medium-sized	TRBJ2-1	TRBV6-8	CASSSGTGGFGSYNEQFF	TGTGCCAGCAGTTCCGGGACAGGGGGTTTTGGGTCCTACAATGAGCAGTTCTTC
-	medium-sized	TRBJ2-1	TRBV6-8	CASSGNRAVQFF	TGTGCCAGCAGTGGGAACAGGGCCGTGCAGTTCTTC
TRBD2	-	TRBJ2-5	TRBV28	CASSFSSGRQETQYF	TGTGCCAGCAGTTTTTCGAGCGGGAGGCAAGAGACCCAGTACTTC
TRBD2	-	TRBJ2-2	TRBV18	CASSPRDSPAGVGELFF	TGTGCCAGCTCACCCCGGGACTCCCCCGCGGGGGTCGGGGAGCTGTTTTTT
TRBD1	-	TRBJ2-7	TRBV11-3	CASSARDRGLHEQYF	TGTGCCAGCAGCGCCCGGGACAGGGGGCTACACGAGCAGTACTTC
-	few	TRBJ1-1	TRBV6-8	CASSDQQNTEAFF	TGTGCCAGCAGTGACCAACAGAACACTGAAGCTTTCTTT
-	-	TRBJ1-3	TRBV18	CASSPQGVSGNTIYF	TGTGCCAGCTCACCACAGGGGGTATCTGGAAACACCATATATTTT
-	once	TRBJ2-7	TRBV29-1	CSVGGRGAGTYEQYF	TGCAGCGTTGGGGGGCGCGGGGCGGGAACCTACGAGCAGTACTTC
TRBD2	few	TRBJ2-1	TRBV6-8	CASKPTSGSYNEQFF	TGTGCCAGCAAACCTACTAGCGGATCCTACAATGAGCAGTTCTTC
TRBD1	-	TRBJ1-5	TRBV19	CASSLHRQGDQPQHF	TGTGCCAGTAGTCTCCACCGGCAGGGGGACCAGCCCCAGCATTTT
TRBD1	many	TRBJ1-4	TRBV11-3	CASSLGRQGLEKLFF	TGTGCCAGCAGCTTGGGACGACAGGGGTTGGAAAAACTGTTTTTT
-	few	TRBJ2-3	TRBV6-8	CASRPAGSSTDTQYF	TGTGCCAGCCGGCCTGCGGGATCTAGCACAGATACGCAGTATTTT
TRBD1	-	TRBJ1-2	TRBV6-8	CASSENRGGYGYTF	TGTGCCAGCAGTGAGAACAGGGGGGGGTATGGCTACACCTTC
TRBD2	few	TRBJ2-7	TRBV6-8	CASKLAGSYEQYF	TGTGCCAGCAAGTTAGCGGGTTCCTACGAGCAGTACTTC
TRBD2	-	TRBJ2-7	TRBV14	CASSPRRESYEQYF	TGTGCCAGCAGCCCGAGGCGGGAGAGCTACGAGCAGTACTTC
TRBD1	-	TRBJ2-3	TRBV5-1	CASSGGQGRSTDTQYF	TGCGCCAGCAGCGGGGGACAGGGGAGGAGCACAGATACGCAGTATTTT
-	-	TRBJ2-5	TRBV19	CASSPDPGETQYF	TGTGCCAGTAGTCCTGACCCGGGGGAGACCCAGTACTTC
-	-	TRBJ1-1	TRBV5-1	CASSLRASKNTEAFF	TGCGCCAGCAGCCTGAGGGCATCCAAGAACACTGAAGCTTTCTTT
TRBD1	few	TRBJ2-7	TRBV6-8	CASRTQGDSYEQYF	TGTGCCAGCAGGACGCAGGGGGACAGCTACGAGCAGTACTTC
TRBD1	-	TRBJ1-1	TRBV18	CASSPLRGQGALNTEAFF	TGTGCCAGCTCACCCCTTAGGGGACAGGGGGCCTTGAACACTGAAGCTTTCTTT
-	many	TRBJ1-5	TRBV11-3	CASSLSLESNQPQHF	TGTGCCAGCAGCTTAAGTTTGGAAAGCAATCAGCCCCAGCATTTT
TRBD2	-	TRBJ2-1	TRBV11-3	CASSFFWEGRSEQFF	TGTGCCAGCAGCTTTTTCTGGGAGGGCCGTAGTGAGCAGTTCTTC
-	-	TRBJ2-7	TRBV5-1	CASSLAGPQSYEQYF	TGCGCCAGCAGCTTGGCGGGCCCTCAGTCTTACGAGCAGTACTTC
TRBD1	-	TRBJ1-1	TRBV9	CASSVEGQRNTEAFF	TGTGCCAGCAGCGTAGAGGGACAGCGGAACACTGAAGCTTTCTTT
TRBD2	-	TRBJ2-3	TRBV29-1	CSVALAGGPSDTQYF	TGCAGCGTTGCTCTAGCGGGAGGGCCATCAGATACGCAGTATTTT
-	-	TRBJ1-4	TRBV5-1	CASSTGLPGHPATNEKLFF	TGCGCCAGCAGCACCGGACTTCCGGGACACCCTGCAACTAATGAAAAACTGTTTTTT
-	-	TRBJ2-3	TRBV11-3	CASSRGARTDTQYF	TGTGCCAGCAGTAGGGGAGCTCGCACAGATACGCAGTATTTT
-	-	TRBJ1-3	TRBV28	CASSLDTGGSGNTIYF	TGTGCCAGCAGTTTAGATACAGGAGGCTCTGGAAACACCATATATTTT
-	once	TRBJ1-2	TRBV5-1	CASSLAQQGSGYTF	TGCGCCAGCAGCTTGGCCCAACAGGGCTCTGGCTACACCTTC
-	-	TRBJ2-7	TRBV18	CASSPQRGPYEQYF	TGTGCCAGCTCACCTCAAAGAGGCCCCTACGAGCAGTACTTC
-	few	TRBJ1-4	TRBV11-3	CASFAGGTNEKLFF	TGTGCCAGCTTCGCCGGGGGGACTAATGAAAAACTGTTTTTT
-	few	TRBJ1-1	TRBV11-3	CASSLGPQGLPILNTEAFF	TGTGCCAGCAGCTTGGGGCCCCAGGGTTTACCTATCTTGAACACTGAAGCTTTCTTT
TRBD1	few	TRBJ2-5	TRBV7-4	CASSPWDSGETQYF	TGTGCCAGCAGCCCCTGGGACAGTGGAGAGACCCAGTACTTC
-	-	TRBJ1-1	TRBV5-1	CASSLDGQANNEAFF	TGCGCCAGCAGCTTGGACGGGCAGGCGAATAATGAAGCTTTCTTT
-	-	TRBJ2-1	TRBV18	CASSPPARVGNNEQFF	TGTGCCAGCTCACCACCGGCCAGGGTGGGAAACAATGAGCAGTTCTTC
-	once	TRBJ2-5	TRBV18	CASSPGRGEETQYF	TGTGCCAGCTCACCGGGACGGGGAGAAGAGACCCAGTACTTC
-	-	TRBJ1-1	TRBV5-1	CASSLAGWDYTEAFF	TGCGCCAGCAGCTTGGCGGGGTGGGACTACACTGAAGCTTTCTTT